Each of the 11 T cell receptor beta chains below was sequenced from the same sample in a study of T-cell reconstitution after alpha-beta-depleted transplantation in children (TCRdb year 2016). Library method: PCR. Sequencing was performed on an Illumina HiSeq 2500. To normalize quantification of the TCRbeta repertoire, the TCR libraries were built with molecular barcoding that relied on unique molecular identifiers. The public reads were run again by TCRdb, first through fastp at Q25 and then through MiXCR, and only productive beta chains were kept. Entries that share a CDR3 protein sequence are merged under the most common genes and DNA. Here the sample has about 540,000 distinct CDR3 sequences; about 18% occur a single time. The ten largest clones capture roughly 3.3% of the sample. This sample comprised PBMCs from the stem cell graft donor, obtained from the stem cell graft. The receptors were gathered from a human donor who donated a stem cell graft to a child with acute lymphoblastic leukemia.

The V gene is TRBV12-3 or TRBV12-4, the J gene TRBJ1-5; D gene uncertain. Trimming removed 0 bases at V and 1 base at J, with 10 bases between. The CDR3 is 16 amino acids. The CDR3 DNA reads TGTGCCAGCAGTTTAGCGGGAGGGCAAAGCAATCAGCCCCAGCATTTT. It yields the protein CASSLAGGQSNQPQHF.

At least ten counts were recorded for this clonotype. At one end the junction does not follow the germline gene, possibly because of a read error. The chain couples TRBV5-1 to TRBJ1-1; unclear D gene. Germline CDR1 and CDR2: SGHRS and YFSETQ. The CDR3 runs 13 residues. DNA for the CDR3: TGTGCCAGCAGCTTTTCGGGGAACACTGAAGCTTTCTTT. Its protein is CASSFSGNTEAFF. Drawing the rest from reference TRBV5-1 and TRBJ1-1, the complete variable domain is KAGVTQTPRYLIKTRGQQVTLSCSPISGHRSVSWYQQTPGQGLQFLFEYFSETQRNKGNFPGRFSGRQFSNSRSEMNVSTLELGDSALYLCASSFSGNTEAFFGQGTRLTVV.

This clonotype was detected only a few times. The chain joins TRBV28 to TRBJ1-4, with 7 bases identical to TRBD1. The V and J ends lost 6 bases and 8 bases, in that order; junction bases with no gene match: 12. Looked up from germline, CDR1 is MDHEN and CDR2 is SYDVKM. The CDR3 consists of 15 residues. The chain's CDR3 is CASRTYRGSGEKLFF. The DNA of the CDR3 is TGTGCCAGCAGGACATACAGGGGTAGTGGGGAAAAACTGTTTTTT.

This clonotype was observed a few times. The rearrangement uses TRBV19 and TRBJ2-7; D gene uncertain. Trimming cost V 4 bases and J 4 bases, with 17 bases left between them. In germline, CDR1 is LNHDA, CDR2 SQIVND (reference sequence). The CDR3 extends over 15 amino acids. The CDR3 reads CASSTILVHPYEQYF. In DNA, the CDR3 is TGTGCCAGTAGTACGATTCTAGTCCATCCTTACGAGCAGTACTTC.

CDR3 in DNA: TGCAGCGTTGAGCCTGGACAGGTTTACTATGGCTACACCTTC. It translates to CSVEPGQVYYGYTF. The V and J genes are TRBV29-1 and TRBJ1-2; 7 bases align to TRBD1. This CDR3 is built from 14 residues. With 3 bases clipped from V and 3 bases from J, the junction kept 7 bases outside the gene matches. Germline V gene lookup returns CDR1 SQVTM and CDR2 ANQGSEA. The whole variable domain, remainder taken from reference TRBV29-1 and TRBJ1-2, is SAVISQKPSRDICQRGTSLTIQCQVDSQVTMMFWYRQQPGQSLTLIATANQGSEATYESGFVIDKFPISRPNLTFSTLTVSNMSPEDSSIYLCSVEPGQVYYGYTFGSGTRLTVV.

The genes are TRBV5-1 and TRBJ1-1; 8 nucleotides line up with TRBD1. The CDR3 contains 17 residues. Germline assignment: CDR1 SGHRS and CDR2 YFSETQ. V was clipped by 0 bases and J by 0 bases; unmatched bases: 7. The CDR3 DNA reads TGCGCCAGCAGCTTGGGACAGGGGTCGCCGTTGAACACTGAAGCTTTCTTT. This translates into CASSLGQGSPLNTEAFF.

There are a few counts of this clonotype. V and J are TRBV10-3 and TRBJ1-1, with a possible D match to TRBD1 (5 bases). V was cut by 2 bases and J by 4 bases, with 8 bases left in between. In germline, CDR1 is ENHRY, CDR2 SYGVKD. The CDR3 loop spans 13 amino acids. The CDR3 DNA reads TGTGCCATCAGTGAGCGGCAGGGCACTGAAGCTTTCTTT. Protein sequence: CAISERQGTEAFF.

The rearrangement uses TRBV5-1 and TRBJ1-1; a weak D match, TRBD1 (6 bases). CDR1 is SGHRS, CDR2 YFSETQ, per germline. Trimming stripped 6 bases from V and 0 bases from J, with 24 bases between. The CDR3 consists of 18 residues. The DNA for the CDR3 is TGCGCCAGCACCTGGGGAAACAGGGAGGATGGTGTGAACACTGAAGCTTTCTTT. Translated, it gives CASTWGNREDGVNTEAFF.

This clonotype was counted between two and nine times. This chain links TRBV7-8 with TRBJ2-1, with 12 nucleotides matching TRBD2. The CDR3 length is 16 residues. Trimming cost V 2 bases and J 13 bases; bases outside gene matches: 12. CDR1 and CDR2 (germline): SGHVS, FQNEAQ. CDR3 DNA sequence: TGTGCCAGCAGCTTACTGGAAGGACTAGCGGGACAAGACCAGTTCTTC. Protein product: CASSLLEGLAGQDQFF.

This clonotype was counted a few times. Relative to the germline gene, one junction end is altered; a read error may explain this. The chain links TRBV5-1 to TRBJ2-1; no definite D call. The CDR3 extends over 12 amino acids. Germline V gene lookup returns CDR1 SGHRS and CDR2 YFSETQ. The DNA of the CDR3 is TGCGCCAGCAGCTTGGACTACAGTGAGCAGTTCTTC. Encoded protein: CASSLDYSEQFF.

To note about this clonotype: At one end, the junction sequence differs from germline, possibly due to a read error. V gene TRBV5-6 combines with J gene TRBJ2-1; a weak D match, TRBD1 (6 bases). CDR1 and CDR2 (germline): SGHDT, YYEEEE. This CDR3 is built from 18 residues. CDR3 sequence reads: CASGLADRPQGYLNEQFF. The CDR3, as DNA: TGTGCCAGCGGCTTGGCCGATCGGCCCCAGGGGTACCTCAATGAGCAGTTCTTC.